This TCR beta chain was obtained from a study of metastatic and nonmetastatic thyroid tumors. Study context: The comparison covered peripheral blood and tumor or nodule tissue in malignant and benign thyroid patients.

Remarks on this clone: Its specificity is unknown. A much larger clone sits a single nucleotide away, making a read error possible.

Study-wide results and caveats: Reported TCR beta diversity, measured in blood and tumor, was significantly higher for malignant thyroid tumors than for benign nodules.

As handled by the study authors: CDR3 differences across clinicopathological groups were used to build a distant-metastasis classifier for papillary thyroid cancer. TCRdb redid the clone calls on the PCR reads using MiXCR. These V and J calls are TCRdb output, not the study's own analysis. The sample records approximately 20,000 clones, roughly 12% being singletons. Trimming removed 7 bases from V and 6 bases from J, with 13 bases in between. The CDR3 has 12 amino acids. Germline loops: CDR1 WNHNN, CDR2 SYGVQD (reference sequence). Not a single patient had been given any form of treatment at any point before undergoing thyroid surgery.

Sequencing was performed on blood. This receptor was taken from a female donor with papillary thyroid cancer or a benign thyroid nodule (not recorded which). Some clones in this sample may be carry-over from other donors' samples. The rearrangement links TRBV10-1 to TRBJ2-7; no clear D gene. CDR3 nucleotide sequence: TGCGCCAGCATGGACGGCCTACGCGAGCAGTACTTC. This translates into CASMDGLREQYF.